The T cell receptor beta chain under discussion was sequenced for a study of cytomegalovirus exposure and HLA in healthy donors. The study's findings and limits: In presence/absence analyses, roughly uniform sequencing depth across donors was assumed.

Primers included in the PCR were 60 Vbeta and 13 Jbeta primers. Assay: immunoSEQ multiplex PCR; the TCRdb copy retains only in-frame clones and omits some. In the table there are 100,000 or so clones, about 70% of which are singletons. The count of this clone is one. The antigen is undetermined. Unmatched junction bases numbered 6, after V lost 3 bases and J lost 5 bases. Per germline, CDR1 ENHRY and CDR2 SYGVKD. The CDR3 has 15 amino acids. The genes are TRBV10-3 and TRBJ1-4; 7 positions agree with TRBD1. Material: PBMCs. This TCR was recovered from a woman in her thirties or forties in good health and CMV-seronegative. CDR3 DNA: TGTGCCATCAGTGATGGGACAGCACTCAATGAAAAACTGTTTTTT. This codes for CAISDGTALNEKLFF.